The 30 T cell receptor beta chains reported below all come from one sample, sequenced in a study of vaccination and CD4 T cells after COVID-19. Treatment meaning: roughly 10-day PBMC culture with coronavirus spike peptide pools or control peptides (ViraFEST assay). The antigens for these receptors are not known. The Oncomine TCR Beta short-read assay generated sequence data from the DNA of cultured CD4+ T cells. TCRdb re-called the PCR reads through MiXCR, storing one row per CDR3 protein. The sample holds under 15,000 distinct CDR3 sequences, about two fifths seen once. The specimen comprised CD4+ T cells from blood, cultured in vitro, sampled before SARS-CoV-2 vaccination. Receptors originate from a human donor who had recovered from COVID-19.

The CDR3 protein is CSAGPWTSGKETQYF. In DNA form, the CDR3 reads TGCAGTGCTGGACCATGGACTAGCGGAAAAGAGACCCAGTACTTC. V usage is TRBV20-1 and J usage is TRBJ2-5; TRBD2 aligns across 10 bases. There are 15 residues in the CDR3. The V and J ends lost 5 bases and 3 bases, in that order; junction bases with no gene match: 9. Germline assignment: CDR1 DFQATT and CDR2 SNEGSKA (reference sequence).

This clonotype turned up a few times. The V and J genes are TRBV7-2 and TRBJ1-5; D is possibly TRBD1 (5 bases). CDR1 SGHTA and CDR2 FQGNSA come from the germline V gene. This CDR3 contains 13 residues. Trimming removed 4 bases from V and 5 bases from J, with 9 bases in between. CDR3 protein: CASSSAGYQPQHF. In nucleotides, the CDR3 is TGTGCCAGCAGCTCGGCAGGGTATCAGCCCCAGCATTTT.

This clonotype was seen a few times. This chain's CDR3 is CASSRDRVVYSQPQHF. Written as DNA, the CDR3 is TGTGCCAGCAGTAGGGACAGGGTCGTATATAGTCAGCCCCAGCATTTT. The chain combines TRBV28 with TRBJ1-5; 9 nucleotides align to TRBD1. V dropped 5 bases and J dropped 6; count of bases not matched to a gene: 11. Looked up from germline, CDR1 is MDHEN and CDR2 is SYDVKM. The CDR3 is 16 amino acids.

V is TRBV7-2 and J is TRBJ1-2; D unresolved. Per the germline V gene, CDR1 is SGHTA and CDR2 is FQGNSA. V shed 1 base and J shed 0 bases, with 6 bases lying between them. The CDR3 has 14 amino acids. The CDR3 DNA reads TGTGCCAGCAGCTTAGTATCGGCTAACTATGGCTACACCTTC. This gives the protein CASSLVSANYGYTF.

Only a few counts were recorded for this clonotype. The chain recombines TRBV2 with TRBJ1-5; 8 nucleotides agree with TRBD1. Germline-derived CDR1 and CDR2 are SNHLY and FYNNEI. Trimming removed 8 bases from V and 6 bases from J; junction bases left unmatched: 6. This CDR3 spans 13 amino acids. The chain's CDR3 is CASQGAGGQPQHF. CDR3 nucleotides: TGTGCCAGCCAGGGGGCGGGTGGTCAGCCCCAGCATTTT.

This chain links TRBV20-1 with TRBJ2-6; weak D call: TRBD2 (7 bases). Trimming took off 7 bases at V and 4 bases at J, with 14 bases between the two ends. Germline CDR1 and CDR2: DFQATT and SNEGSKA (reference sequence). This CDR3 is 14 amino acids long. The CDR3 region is CSVGGAIGANVLTF. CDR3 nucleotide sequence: TGCAGTGTAGGGGGGGCGATAGGGGCCAACGTCCTGACTTTC.

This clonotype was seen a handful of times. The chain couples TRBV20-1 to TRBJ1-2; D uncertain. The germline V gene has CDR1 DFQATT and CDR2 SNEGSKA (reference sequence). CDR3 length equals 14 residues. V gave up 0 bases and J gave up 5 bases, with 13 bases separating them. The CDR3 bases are TGCAGTGCTAGAGATTCGGGGAATGGGTATGGCTACACCTTC. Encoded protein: CSARDSGNGYGYTF.

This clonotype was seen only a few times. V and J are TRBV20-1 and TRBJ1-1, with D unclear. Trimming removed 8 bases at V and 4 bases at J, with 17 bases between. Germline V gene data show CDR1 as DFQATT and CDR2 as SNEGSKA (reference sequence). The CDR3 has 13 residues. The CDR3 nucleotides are TGCAGTTCCGGACGGGGAGGAAGCACTGAAGCTTTCTTT. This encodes CSSGRGGSTEAFF.

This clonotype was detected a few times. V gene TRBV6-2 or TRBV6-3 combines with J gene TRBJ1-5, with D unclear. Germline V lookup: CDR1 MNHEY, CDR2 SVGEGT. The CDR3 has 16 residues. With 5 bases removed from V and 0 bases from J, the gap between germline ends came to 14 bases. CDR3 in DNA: TGTGCCAGCAGTCCCTGGATGATCAATAGCAATCAGCCCCAGCATTTT. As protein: CASSPWMINSNQPQHF.

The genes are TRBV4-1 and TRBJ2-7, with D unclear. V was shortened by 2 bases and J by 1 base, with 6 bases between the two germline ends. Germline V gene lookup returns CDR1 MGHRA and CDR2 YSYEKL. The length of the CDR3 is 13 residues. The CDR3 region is CASSQSGSYEQYF. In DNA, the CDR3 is TGCGCCAGCAGCCAAAGTGGATCCTACGAGCAGTACTTC.

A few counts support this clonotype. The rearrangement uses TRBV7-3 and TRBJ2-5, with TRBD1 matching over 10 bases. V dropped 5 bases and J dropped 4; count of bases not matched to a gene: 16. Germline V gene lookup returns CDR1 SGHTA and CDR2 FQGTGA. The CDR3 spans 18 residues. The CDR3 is CASSPVGTGAGGGETQYF. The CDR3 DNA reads TGTGCCAGCAGCCCCGTGGGGACAGGGGCAGGAGGGGGAGAGACCCAGTACTTC.

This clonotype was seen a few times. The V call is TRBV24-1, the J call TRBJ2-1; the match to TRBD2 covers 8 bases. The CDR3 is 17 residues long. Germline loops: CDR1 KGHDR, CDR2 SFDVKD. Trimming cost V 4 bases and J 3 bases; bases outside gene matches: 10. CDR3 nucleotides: TGTGCCACCAGTGACCCTTCGTCCAGCGGGGGCTACAATGAGCAGTTCTTC. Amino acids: CATSDPSSSGGYNEQFF.

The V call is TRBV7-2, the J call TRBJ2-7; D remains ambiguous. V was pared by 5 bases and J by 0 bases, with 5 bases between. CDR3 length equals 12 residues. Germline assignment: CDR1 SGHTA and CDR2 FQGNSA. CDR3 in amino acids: CASSRNSYEQYF. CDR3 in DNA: TGTGCCAGCAGCCGCAACTCCTACGAGCAGTACTTC. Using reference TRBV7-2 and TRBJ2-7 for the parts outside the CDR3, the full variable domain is GAGVSQSPSNKVTEKGKDVELRCDPISGHTALYWYRQSLGQGLEFLIYFQGNSAPDKSGLPSDRFSAERTGGSVSTLTIQRTQQEDSAVYLCASSRNSYEQYFGPGTRLTVT.

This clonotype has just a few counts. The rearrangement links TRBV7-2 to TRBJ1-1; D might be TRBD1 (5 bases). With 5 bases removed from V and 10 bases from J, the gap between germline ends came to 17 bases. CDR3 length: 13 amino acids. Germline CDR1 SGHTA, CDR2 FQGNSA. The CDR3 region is CASSVTSWGGAFF. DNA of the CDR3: TGTGCCAGCAGCGTGACCTCTTGGGGGGGAGCTTTCTTT.

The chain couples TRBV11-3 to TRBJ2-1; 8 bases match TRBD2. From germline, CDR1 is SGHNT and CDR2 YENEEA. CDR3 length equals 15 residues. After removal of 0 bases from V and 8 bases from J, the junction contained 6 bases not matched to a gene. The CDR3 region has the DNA TGTGCCAGCAGCTTAGAGGGTAGCGGGATCGATGAGCAGTTCTTC. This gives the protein CASSLEGSGIDEQFF. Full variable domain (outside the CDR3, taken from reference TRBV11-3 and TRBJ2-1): EAGVVQSPRYKIIEKKQPVAFWCNPISGHNTLYWYLQNLGQGPELLIRYENEEAVDDSQLPKDRFSAERLKGVDSTLKIQPAELGDSAVYLCASSLEGSGIDEQFFGPGTRLTVL.

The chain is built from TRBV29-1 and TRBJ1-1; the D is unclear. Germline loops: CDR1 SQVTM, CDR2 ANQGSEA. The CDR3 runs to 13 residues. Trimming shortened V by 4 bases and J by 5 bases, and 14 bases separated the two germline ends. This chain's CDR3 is CSVVGLGRTEAFF. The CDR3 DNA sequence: TGCAGCGTTGTGGGTCTCGGTAGGACTGAAGCTTTCTTT.

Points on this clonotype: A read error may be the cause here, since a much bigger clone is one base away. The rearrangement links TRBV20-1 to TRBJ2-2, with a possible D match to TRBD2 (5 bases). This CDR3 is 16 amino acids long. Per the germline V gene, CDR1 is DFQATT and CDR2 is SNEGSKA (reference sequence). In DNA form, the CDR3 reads TGCAGTACTAGTCGGGTATGGCCCGCGAACACCGGGGAGCTGTTTTTT. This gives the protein CSTSRVWPANTGELFF.

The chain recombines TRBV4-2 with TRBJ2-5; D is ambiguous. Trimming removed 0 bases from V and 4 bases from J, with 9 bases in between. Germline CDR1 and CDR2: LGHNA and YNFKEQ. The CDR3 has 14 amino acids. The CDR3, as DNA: TGTGCCAGCAGCCAAGACCAGCGCGCAGAGACCCAGTACTTC. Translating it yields CASSQDQRAETQYF.

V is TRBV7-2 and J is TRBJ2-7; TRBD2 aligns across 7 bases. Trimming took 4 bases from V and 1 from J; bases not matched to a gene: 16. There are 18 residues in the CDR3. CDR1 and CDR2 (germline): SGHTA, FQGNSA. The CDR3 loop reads CASSWDAFRGGRSYEQYF. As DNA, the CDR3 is TGTGCCAGCAGCTGGGACGCCTTTCGTGGCGGGAGATCCTACGAGCAGTACTTC.

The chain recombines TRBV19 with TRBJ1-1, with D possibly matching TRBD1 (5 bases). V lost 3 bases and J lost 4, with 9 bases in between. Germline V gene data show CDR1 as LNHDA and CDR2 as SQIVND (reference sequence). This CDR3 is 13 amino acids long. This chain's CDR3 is CASSMPGTTEAFF. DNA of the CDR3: TGTGCCAGTAGTATGCCGGGGACCACTGAAGCTTTCTTT.

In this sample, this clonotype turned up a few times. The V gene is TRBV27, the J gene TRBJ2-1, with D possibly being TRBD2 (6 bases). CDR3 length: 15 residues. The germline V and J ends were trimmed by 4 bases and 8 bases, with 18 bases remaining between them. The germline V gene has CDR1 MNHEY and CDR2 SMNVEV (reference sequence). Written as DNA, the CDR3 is TGTGCCAGCAGTTCCCGGGGTGGGGGGATAGATGAGCAGTTCTTC. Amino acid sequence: CASSSRGGGIDEQFF.

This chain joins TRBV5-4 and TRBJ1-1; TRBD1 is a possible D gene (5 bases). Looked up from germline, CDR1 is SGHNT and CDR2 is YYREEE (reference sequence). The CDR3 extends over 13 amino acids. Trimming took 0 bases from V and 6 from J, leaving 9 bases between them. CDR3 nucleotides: TGTGCCAGCAGCTTGGGAGGGGCCGCTGAAGCTTTCTTT. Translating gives CASSLGGAAEAFF.

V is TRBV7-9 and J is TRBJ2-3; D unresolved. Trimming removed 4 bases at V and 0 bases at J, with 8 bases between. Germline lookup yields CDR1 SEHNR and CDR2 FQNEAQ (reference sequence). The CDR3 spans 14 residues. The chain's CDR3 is CASSSGYSTDTQYF. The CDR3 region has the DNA TGTGCCAGCAGCTCCGGGTACAGCACAGATACGCAGTATTTT.

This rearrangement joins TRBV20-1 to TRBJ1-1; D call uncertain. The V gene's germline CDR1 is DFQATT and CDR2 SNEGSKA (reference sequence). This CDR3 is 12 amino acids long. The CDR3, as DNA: TGCACCCCTAACATTCAGGTCTCTGAAGCTTTCTTT. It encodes CTPNIQVSEAFF.

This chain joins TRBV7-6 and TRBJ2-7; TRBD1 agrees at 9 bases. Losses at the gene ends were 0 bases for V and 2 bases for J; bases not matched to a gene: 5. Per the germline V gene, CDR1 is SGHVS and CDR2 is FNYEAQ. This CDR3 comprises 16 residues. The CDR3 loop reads CASSLALTGGTYEQYF. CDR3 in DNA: TGTGCCAGCAGCTTAGCGTTGACAGGGGGGACCTACGAGCAGTACTTC.

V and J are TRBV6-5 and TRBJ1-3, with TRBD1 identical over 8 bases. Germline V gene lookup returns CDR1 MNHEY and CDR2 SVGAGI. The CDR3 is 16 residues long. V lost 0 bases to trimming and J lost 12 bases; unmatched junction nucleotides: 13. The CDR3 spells CASSYSGTGGPSNIYF. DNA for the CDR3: TGTGCCAGCAGTTACTCGGGGACAGGCGGGCCCTCGAACATATATTTT.

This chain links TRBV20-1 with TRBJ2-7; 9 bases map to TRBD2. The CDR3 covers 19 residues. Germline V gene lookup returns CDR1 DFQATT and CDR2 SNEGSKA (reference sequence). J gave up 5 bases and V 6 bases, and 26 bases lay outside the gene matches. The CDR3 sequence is CSAPPVSVSGSSKVNEQYF. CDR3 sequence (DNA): TGCAGTGCCCCTCCAGTTTCTGTTAGCGGGAGTTCGAAAGTTAACGAGCAGTACTTC.

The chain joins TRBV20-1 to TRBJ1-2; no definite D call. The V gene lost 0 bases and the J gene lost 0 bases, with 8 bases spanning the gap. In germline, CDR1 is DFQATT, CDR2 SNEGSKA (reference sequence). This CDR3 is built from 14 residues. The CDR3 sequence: CSARDDGTNYGYTF. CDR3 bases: TGCAGTGCTAGAGACGACGGGACTAACTATGGCTACACCTTC.

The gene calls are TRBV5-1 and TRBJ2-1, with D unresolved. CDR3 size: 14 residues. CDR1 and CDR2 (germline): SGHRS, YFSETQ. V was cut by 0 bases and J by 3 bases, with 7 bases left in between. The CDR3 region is CASSLEVYYNEQFF. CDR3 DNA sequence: TGCGCCAGCAGCTTGGAGGTTTACTACAATGAGCAGTTCTTC. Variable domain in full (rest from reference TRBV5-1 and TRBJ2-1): KAGVTQTPRYLIKTRGQQVTLSCSPISGHRSVSWYQQTPGQGLQFLFEYFSETQRNKGNFPGRFSGRQFSNSRSEMNVSTLELGDSALYLCASSLEVYYNEQFFGPGTRLTVL.

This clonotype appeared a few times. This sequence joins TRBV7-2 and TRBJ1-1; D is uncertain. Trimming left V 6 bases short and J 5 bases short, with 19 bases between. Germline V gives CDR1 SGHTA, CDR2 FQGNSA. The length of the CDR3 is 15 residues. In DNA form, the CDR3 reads TGTGCCAGCAGGTTCCAAGGCCAGGTCGCGACTGAAGCTTTCTTT. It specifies CASRFQGQVATEAFF.